Below are 18 T cell receptor beta chains sequenced from a single sample in a study of shared T cell receptors in the human thymus. Using immunoSEQ multiplex PCR, the repertoire was profiled, and TCRdb retains in-frame clones only, with some absent. The sample lists more than 550,000 clones; 80% to 90% were seen once. This sample was also put to use in a study of human thymus T cells.

Sequencing input: thymocytes. All receptors derive from a girl under two years old with a congenital heart defect.

This rearrangement joins TRBV20-1 to TRBJ2-1; D may be TRBD2 (6 bases). V dropped 6 bases and J dropped 12 bases, with 12 bases sitting between them. CDR1 is DFQATT, CDR2 SNEGSKA, per germline (reference sequence). There are 10 residues in the CDR3. CDR3 sequence (DNA): TGCAGTGCCGCCATGGGGGGGCAGTTCTTC. Its translation is CSAAMGGQFF.

The table lists this clone with a count of one. The chain has TRBV19 and TRBJ1-3; D is unclear. Germline CDR1 LNHDA, CDR2 SQIVND (reference sequence). Trimming removed 3 bases from V and 0 bases from J, with 15 bases in between. This CDR3 has 17 residues. The CDR3, as DNA: TGTGCCAGTAGTATTCGCCCCCTCCGGGGCTCTGGAAACACCATATATTTT. Residues: CASSIRPLRGSGNTIYF.

As regards this clone: Mismatch with germline at one junction end may stem from a read error. This same CDR3 is encoded by further DNA sequences in the sample. The chain has TRBV11-2 and TRBJ1-6; D possibly corresponds to TRBD1 (6 bases). CDR1 is SGHAT, CDR2 FQNNGV, per germline. The CDR3 totals 16 residues. The CDR3 sequence: CASSAKTGPHNSPLHF. In nucleotides, the CDR3 is TGTGCCAGCAGCGCCAAGACAGGCCCTCATAATTCCCCCCTCCACTTT.

This sequence joins TRBV6-1 and TRBJ1-5, with D unresolved. Per germline, CDR1 MNHNS and CDR2 SASEGT. The V and J ends lost 3 bases and 1 base respectively, with 13 bases between them. CDR3 length: 16 amino acids. CDR3 DNA sequence: TGTGCCAGCAGTGACATTGGTGGAGGGAGCAATCAGCCCCAGCATTTT. Translated: CASSDIGGGSNQPQHF.

The chain links TRBV28 to TRBJ2-3; 8 positions match TRBD1. This CDR3 comprises 13 residues. Per the germline V gene, CDR1 is MDHEN and CDR2 is SYDVKM. Germline trimming cut 6 bases from V and 3 bases from J; bases unmatched to any gene: 2. The CDR3 sequence: CASRGQATDTQYF. The CDR3 DNA follows: TGTGCCAGCAGGGGACAGGCGACAGATACGCAGTATTTT.

The chain is built from TRBV4-2 and TRBJ2-3; D unclear. Per germline, CDR1 LGHNA and CDR2 YNFKEQ. The CDR3 covers 17 residues. The V end was cut by 1 base, the J end by 0 bases, with 14 bases between. The CDR3 reads CASSQGGPLPSTDTQYF. The DNA for the CDR3 is TGTGCCAGCAGCCAAGGTGGGCCTCTTCCTAGCACAGATACGCAGTATTTT.

The chain has TRBV4-3 and TRBJ1-5, with 7 nucleotides matching TRBD1. Germline V lookup: CDR1 LGHNA, CDR2 YSLEER. J was trimmed by 3 bases and V by 1 base; bases with no gene match: 3. The CDR3 is 15 residues long. CDR3 sequence (DNA): TGCGCCAGCAGCCAAGGCAGGGGGTACAATCAGCCCCAGCATTTT. Translated: CASSQGRGYNQPQHF.

This chain links TRBV4-3 with TRBJ2-7; TRBD1 aligns across 10 bases. The V and J ends lost 1 base and 3 bases, in that order; junction bases with no gene match: 9. Germline CDR1 and CDR2: LGHNA and YSLEER. The CDR3 has 17 amino acids. The CDR3 sequence: CASSQVFLGQGFYEQYF. The CDR3 region has the DNA TGCGCCAGCAGCCAAGTTTTTTTGGGACAGGGGTTCTACGAGCAGTACTTC.

J is TRBJ2-3 and V is TRBV7-4, with 12 bases aligning to TRBD1. With 3 bases clipped from V and 4 bases from J, the junction kept 2 bases outside the gene matches. Germline lookup yields CDR1 SGHVT and CDR2 SQSDAQ. The CDR3 totals 15 residues. The CDR3 DNA reads TGTGCCAGCAGCTTGGGACAGGGGGCGGCAGATACGCAGTATTTT. Its protein product is CASSLGQGAADTQYF.

This chain links TRBV6-5 with TRBJ1-5; D gene uncertain. This CDR3 is 15 amino acids long. Germline CDR1 and CDR2: MNHEY and SVGAGI. V gave up 0 bases and J gave up 6 bases, with 12 bases separating them. CDR3 nucleotides: TGTGCCAGCAGTTACTCCGGTACATCTAGTCAGCCCCAGCATTTT. This codes for CASSYSGTSSQPQHF.

This chain uses TRBV6-1 with TRBJ2-3; D remains ambiguous. Germline V lookup: CDR1 MNHNS, CDR2 SASEGT. The germline V and J ends were trimmed by 4 bases and 0 bases, with 8 bases remaining between them. The CDR3 contains 14 residues. The CDR3 region has the DNA TGTGCCAGCAGTGTTTCCAGGAGCACAGATACGCAGTATTTT. Translation: CASSVSRSTDTQYF.

The chain has TRBV9 and TRBJ2-2; 10 positions match TRBD2. Germline CDR1 and CDR2: SGDLS and YYNGEE. Trimming cost V 3 bases and J 0 bases; bases outside gene matches: 17. The CDR3 totals 21 residues. CDR3 amino acids: CASSARRQTHSGGPNTGELFF. CDR3 nucleotides: TGTGCCAGCAGCGCCCGGCGACAGACGCATAGCGGGGGGCCGAACACCGGGGAGCTGTTTTTT.

This chain links TRBV2 with TRBJ2-7, with D hard to call. This CDR3 is 19 amino acids long. V was shortened by 3 bases and J by 7 bases, with 31 bases between the two germline ends. CDR1 is SNHLY and CDR2 is FYNNEI in the germline V gene. In DNA, the CDR3 is TGTGCCAGCAGTGACACACTGGAGACCCCATATGGTGTGATTGATGAGCAGTACTTC. It specifies CASSDTLETPYGVIDEQYF.

The chain employs TRBV4-1 and TRBJ2-7, with D possibly TRBD2 on 6 matching bases. Germline CDR1 MGHRA, CDR2 YSYEKL. The CDR3 is made up of 14 amino acids. V lost 6 bases and J lost 0, with 12 bases in between. This chain's CDR3 is CASSPGLCSYEQYF. The CDR3 bases are TGCGCCAGCAGTCCCGGACTATGCTCCTACGAGCAGTACTTC.

A few counts support this clone. The CDR3 loop is CATSRGTSGGYEQYF. The DNA of the CDR3 is TGTGCCACCAGCAGAGGAACTAGCGGGGGGTACGAGCAGTACTTC. This chain uses TRBV15 with TRBJ2-7; 12 bases are shared with TRBD2. CDR1 and CDR2 (germline): LNHNV, YYDKDF (reference sequence). With V trimmed by 1 base and J by 4 bases, 2 bases remained unmatched. The CDR3 loop spans 15 amino acids.

This clone showed up just once. No conserved phenylalanine or tryptophan ends this CDR3, so it is likely a read error. V usage is TRBV5-4 and J usage is TRBJ1-6; possibly TRBD1 for D (6 bases). The V end lost 1 base, the J end lost 6 bases, and 14 bases lay between the germline ends. The CDR3 spans 16 residues. Germline loops: CDR1 SGHNT, CDR2 YYREEE (reference sequence). The CDR3 loop is CASSLFRGTTNSPLHL. The CDR3 region has the DNA TGTGCCAGCAGCTTGTTTAGGGGGACAACTAATTCACCCCTCCACCTT.

This clone was found a few times. The J gene is TRBJ1-2, the V gene TRBV12-1; TRBD1 is the table's D call and was not checked against the DNA. TRBV12-1 is given as a pseudogene. This CDR3 is built from 16 residues. In DNA form, the CDR3 reads TGTGCCAGCAGCCCTGCCCCTGACAGGGTCCCCTATGGCTACACCTTC. Its protein is CASSPAPDRVPYGYTF.

The chain is built from TRBV5-1 and TRBJ2-1, with a weak D call TRBD2 (6 bases). Germline values: CDR1 SGHRS, CDR2 YFSETQ. CDR3 size: 18 residues. With 2 bases removed from V and 0 bases from J, the gap between germline ends came to 18 bases. In nucleotides, the CDR3 is TGCGCCAGCAGCTTAGGCCCCCTCGGCGGGAACTCCTACAATGAGCAGTTCTTC. Translated, it gives CASSLGPLGGNSYNEQFF.